A single T cell receptor beta chain is shown here with its context. There is no known antigen for this receptor. Per-base qualities were not stored, and no clone one base away is much larger. One collaborating source in Seattle enrolled patients while the patients were actively infected and followed the patients over time throughout the course of disease. Whole blood was collected in K2EDTA tubes by collaborating institutions according to the institutions' own protocols. For TCRbeta analysis, collaborator samples were shipped as frozen whole blood, as isolated PBMCs, or as DNA extracted from either sample type. These data are taken from a study of blood T cell repertoires in COVID-19 (dated by TCRdb to the early 2020s). For context, the study as a whole: Samples covering the acute and convalescent phases of COVID-19 were provided by collaborators in the United States, Italy and Spain. Where HLA class I and class II types were available, the types were taken from metadata supplied by the sample provider, not from assay-based typing. The repertoires were released in a freely available public database meant as a resource for research on the immune response to SARS-CoV-2. The material from the prospective study consisted of cDNA or gDNA derived from T cells, B-cell-depleted T cells, or PBMCs. The samples were drawn from two sources: the first 160 participants of the ongoing ImmuneRACE study, and 950 to 1,500 subjects contributed by 6 global collaborators. Sample metadata almost always included a de-identified subject ID, COVID-19 status, age in years and sex. The dataset comprised deeply sampled blood TCRbeta repertoires from subjects exposed to, actively infected with, or recovered from COVID-19.

Sequences KGHSH (CDR1) and LQKENI (CDR2) are obtained from the germline V gene. The germline ends are 14 bases apart after V is trimmed by 2 bases and J by 0 bases. The CDR3 measures 18 amino acids from cysteine to phenylalanine. Only the CDR3 portion is preserved as DNA: 54 bases, with reading frame beginning at the first base. TCRbeta CDR3 regions were amplified from genomic DNA using the immunoSEQ Assay, a bias-controlled multiplex PCR. The original pipeline was this. Within the assay, amplification of reference gene primers was used to estimate how many nucleated cells each sample contained. Sequence reads were collapsed and filtered to measure the absolute abundance of every unique TCRbeta CDR3 rearrangement. Productive Simpson clonality was computed per sample as the square root of Simpson's diversity index over productive rearrangements. In its TCRdb copy, this immuneACCESS table keeps in-frame sequences only and misses some clones. Where compared with another copy, unresolved V genes explain less than half of these, and the others have no known cause. For V, J and clone size, that table is used; D and trimming come from the DNA. In all, the sample holds some 200,000 clones, and more than 70% of those were seen once. The ten largest clones represent roughly a sixth of the sample.

Study-level results and caveats: The amount of clinical and demographic metadata varied by source and participant and was provided uncurated.

This sequence uses TRBV18 and TRBJ2-6, with TRBD1 tentatively as D gene (6 bases match). The sequence was obtained from a man aged 50 to 59 with COVID-19, enrolled during active disease. Sequencing input: peripheral blood. The CDR3 loop reads CASSPVQTGSSGANVLTF. In nucleotides, the sequence is TGTGCCAGCTCACCAGTACAAACAGGGAGCTCTGGGGCCAACGTCCTGACTTTC.